This T cell receptor (beta chain) appears in the sequencing data of a study of blood T cells in healthy people across ages. This clonotype was observed a handful of times. With a J-beta primer mix and a sample-barcoded 5' primer, a second PCR ran about 7 to 12 cycles. TCRdb fed the 5' RACE reads into MiXCR, producing one record per CDR3 protein. The repertoire holds 750,000 to 850,000 distinct CDR3 sequences, with approximately 25% as singletons. This sample also belongs to another study, concerning T cells of mothers and their children.

Specimen: blood. This receptor was taken from a boy aged 5 to 17 in good health.

The DNA for the CDR3 is TGCGCCAGCAGCCCACCGGGACTTTCGGTATACGAGCAGTACTTC. It yields the protein CASSPPGLSVYEQYF. The chain has TRBV5-1 and TRBJ2-7, with a possible D match to TRBD2 (6 bases). The germline V gene has CDR1 SGHRS and CDR2 YFSETQ. This CDR3 contains 15 residues. Between the trimmed V and J ends, which lost 4 bases and 4 bases, there was a span of 18 bases.